This T cell receptor beta chain came from a study of blood T cell repertoires in COVID-19. Germline V lookup: CDR1 SGHRS, CDR2 YFSETQ. This CDR3 spans 13 amino acids. The V end lost 4 bases, the J end lost 2 bases, and 9 bases lay between the germline ends. The protocol was immunoSEQ multiplex PCR, while the TCRdb copy is restricted to in-frame clones and leaves out a portion. The profile shows about 88,000 clones, 70% to 90% of them singletons. The V gene is TRBV5-1, the J gene TRBJ2-5, with a weak D call TRBD2 (5 bases). The origin of this receptor is a woman of 80 years or more with acute or convalescent COVID-19. Material: peripheral blood. The CDR3 DNA is TGCGCCAGCAGCCCGGCGGGTCAAGAGACCCAGTACTTC. Its translation is CASSPAGQETQYF.